Following are 24 T cell receptor beta chains from one sample sequenced in a study of blood T cell repertoires in COVID-19. Generated by immunoSEQ multiplex PCR, the TCRdb table keeps only in-frame clones and is missing some. This sample has 250,000 or so clones, with approximately 85% found just once. Sequencing was carried out using PBMCs or T cells enriched from blood (not recorded which). The receptors derive from a woman between 50 and 59 years old who had been exposed to COVID-19.

The chain employs TRBV7-8 and TRBJ1-1, with D possibly matching TRBD1 (6 bases). CDR1 and CDR2 (germline): SGHVS, FQNEAQ. The CDR3 is 15 amino acids. V shed 1 base and J shed 8 bases, with 17 bases lying between them. The CDR3 coding sequence is TGTGCCAGCAGCTTAGTGGGGGGGCTCCGAGGCGAAGCTTTCTTT. Translated, it gives CASSLVGGLRGEAFF.

The rearrangement links TRBV28 to TRBJ2-3; TRBD2 matches 7 bases. Looked up from germline, CDR1 is MDHEN and CDR2 is SYDVKM. The V segment lost 6 bases and the J segment 6 bases; nucleotides outside the gene matches: 9. This CDR3 comprises 14 residues. The CDR3 nucleotides are TGTGCCAGCAGCCCCGGGGGGATCCTGGATACGCAGTATTTT. Amino acid sequence: CASSPGGILDTQYF.

The chain joins TRBV18 to TRBJ2-7, with D perhaps TRBD2 (6 bases). This CDR3 contains 13 residues. Deletions cut 3 bases from V and 6 bases from J, with 12 bases between. Per germline, CDR1 KGHSH and CDR2 LQKENI. The CDR3 is CASSPGAEGEQYF. In DNA, the CDR3 is TGTGCCAGCTCACCCGGGGCGGAGGGCGAGCAGTACTTC.

The chain is built from TRBV5-1 and TRBJ2-7, with D possibly TRBD1 on 6 matching bases. The CDR3 runs to 14 residues. Germline V lookup: CDR1 SGHRS, CDR2 YFSETQ. V gave up 2 bases and J gave up 5 bases, with 14 bases separating them. The CDR3 sequence is CASSFQDRLHEQYF. The CDR3 DNA reads TGCGCCAGCAGCTTTCAGGACAGATTACACGAGCAGTACTTC.

The rearrangement links TRBV5-1 to TRBJ1-2, with D possibly matching TRBD1 (6 bases). In germline, CDR1 is SGHRS, CDR2 YFSETQ. The CDR3 runs to 13 residues. The V and J ends lost 4 bases and 6 bases respectively, with 13 bases between them. This chain's CDR3 is CASSEDSLDGYTF. CDR3 DNA: TGCGCCAGCAGCGAGGACAGCCTGGATGGCTACACCTTC.

The chain is built from TRBV29-1 and TRBJ2-3, with 8 bases aligning to TRBD2. J lost 13 bases, V lost 8 bases, and 8 bases had no gene match. Germline V CDR1 and CDR2: SQVTM, ANQGSEA. The CDR3 is made up of 10 amino acids. CDR3 sequence: CSCAGGGEYF. For the CDR3, the DNA is TGCAGCTGTGCGGGGGGCGGGGAGTATTTT.

This chain connects TRBV29-1 to TRBJ1-1; TRBD1 matches at 9 bases. V was pared by 0 bases and J by 8 bases, with 10 bases of the junction left unmatched. Germline CDR1 is SQVTM and CDR2 is ANQGSEA. The CDR3 runs 15 residues. This chain's CDR3 is CSVEEGDRERKEAFF. The CDR3 nucleotides read TGCAGCGTTGAAGAGGGGGACAGGGAAAGGAAGGAAGCTTTCTTT.

This rearrangement joins TRBV3-1 (or the pseudogene TRBV3-2) to TRBJ1-1; D unresolved. The V gene lost 1 base and the J gene lost 10 bases, with 13 bases spanning the gap. Germline lookup yields CDR1 LGHDT and CDR2 YNNKEL (reference sequence). This CDR3 region has 13 residues. The CDR3 nucleotides read TGTGCCAGCAGCCAAGGTGCAGGCCTCGGAGCTTTCTTT. Encoded protein: CASSQGAGLGAFF.

This rearrangement joins TRBV6-5 to TRBJ1-1; 8 bases line up with TRBD1. V shed 4 bases and J 5 bases; nucleotides not matched to a gene: 3. Germline-derived CDR1 and CDR2 are MNHEY and SVGAGI. This CDR3 contains 13 residues. The CDR3 loop is CASSWTGNTEAFF. The CDR3 nucleotides are TGTGCCAGCAGTTGGACAGGGAATACTGAAGCTTTCTTT.

The CDR3 sequence: CASTDRGADPNYGYTF. The DNA of the CDR3 is TGTGCCAGTACCGACAGGGGGGCAGATCCTAACTATGGCTACACCTTC. The chain links TRBV19 to TRBJ1-2; 9 nucleotides line up with TRBD1. J was trimmed by 0 bases and V by 7 bases; bases with no gene match: 9. Looked up from germline, CDR1 is LNHDA and CDR2 is SQIVND (reference sequence). The CDR3 consists of 16 residues.

The rearrangement joins TRBV6-5 to TRBJ2-7; 11 bases align to TRBD2. The CDR3 is 15 amino acids. With V trimmed by 8 bases and J by 2 bases, 8 bases remained unmatched. Germline loops: CDR1 MNHEY, CDR2 SVGAGI. Here the CDR3 reads CASRPSGGTTYEQYF. The CDR3 nucleotides are TGTGCCAGCCGGCCTAGCGGGGGGACCACCTACGAGCAGTACTTC.

This clone was detected only a few times. The genes are TRBV6-4 and TRBJ2-2, with 10 bases aligning to TRBD2. The CDR3 runs to 15 residues. Losses at the gene ends were 7 bases for V and 4 bases for J; bases not matched to a gene: 6. Germline V gene sequence: CDR1 MRHNA, CDR2 SNTAGT. Written as DNA, the CDR3 is TGTGCCAGCAAACGACTAGCGGGTTCCACCGGGGAGCTGTTTTTT. Translating gives CASKRLAGSTGELFF.

J is TRBJ2-2 and V is TRBV19; D might be TRBD1 (6 bases). The CDR3 sequence is 15 residues long. Trimming stripped 3 bases from V and 4 bases from J, with 12 bases between. CDR1 LNHDA and CDR2 SQIVND come from the germline V gene (reference sequence). The CDR3 reads CASSIYQGPTGELFF. CDR3 DNA sequence: TGTGCCAGTAGTATTTATCAGGGGCCCACCGGGGAGCTGTTTTTT.

V gene TRBV5-4 combines with J gene TRBJ2-5; possible D gene TRBD1, 5 bases. The CDR3 has 16 amino acids. The ends were cut back, 5 bases at V and 1 base at J, with 18 bases in the middle. Germline lookup yields CDR1 SGHNT and CDR2 YYREEE (reference sequence). CDR3 sequence reads: CASSSPLQGVQETQYF. The CDR3 region has the DNA TGTGCCAGCAGTTCTCCCCTCCAGGGTGTCCAAGAGACCCAGTACTTC.

The V call is TRBV27, the J call TRBJ1-1; 8 bases are a match to TRBD1. The CDR3 runs to 14 residues. J lost 4 bases, V lost 4 bases, and 5 bases had no gene match. Germline values: CDR1 MNHEY, CDR2 SMNVEV (reference sequence). The CDR3 DNA sequence: TGTGCCAGCAGTTCTGGACAGGGCGGCACTGAAGCTTTCTTT. Translating gives CASSSGQGGTEAFF.

The chain uses TRBV10-2 and TRBJ1-2; D remains unclear. Germline CDR1 WSHSY, CDR2 SAAADI. V was clipped by 2 bases and J by 4 bases, with 14 bases between them. The CDR3 extends over 15 amino acids. In nucleotides, the CDR3 is TGCGCCAGCAGTGAGGCATGGGCTACCTTCTATGGCTACACCTTC. The encoded protein is CASSEAWATFYGYTF.

The chain links TRBV27 to TRBJ1-1; D perhaps matches TRBD1 (6 bases). Germline CDR1 reads MNHEY; CDR2 reads SMNVEV (reference sequence). With 10 bases removed from V and 1 base from J, the gap between germline ends came to 19 bases. This CDR3 region has 15 residues. The CDR3 DNA reads TGTGCCACCGCCAGGGGCTCGACGGGGAACACTGAAGCTTTCTTT. Translating it yields CATARGSTGNTEAFF.

For the CDR3, the DNA is TGTGCCAGCAGTGTAAGAACAGGGACCGGGGAGCTGTTTTTT. It is translated as CASSVRTGTGELFF. This chain uses TRBV25-1 with TRBJ2-2; possible D gene TRBD1, 6 bases. The CDR3 sequence is 14 residues long. Germline CDR1 is MGHDK and CDR2 is SYGVNS. V shed 4 bases and J shed 5 bases, with 11 bases lying between them. Combining the CDR3 with reference TRBV25-1 and TRBJ2-2 gives the whole variable domain EADIYQTPRYLVIGTGKKITLECSQTMGHDKMYWYQQDPGMELHLIHYSYGVNSTEKGDLSSESTVSRIRTEHFPLTLESARPSHTSQYLCASSVRTGTGELFFGEGSRLTVL.

The chain uses TRBV5-5 and TRBJ1-3; tentative D call: TRBD1 (6 bases). CDR1 and CDR2 from the germline V gene are SGHKS and YYEKEE (reference sequence). V dropped 0 bases and J dropped 3 bases, with 7 bases sitting between them. This CDR3 has 14 amino acids. The chain's CDR3 is CASSLGGLGNTIYF. CDR3 nucleotide sequence: TGTGCCAGCAGCTTGGGGGGGCTTGGAAACACCATATATTTT.

This clone was recorded a few times. The V gene is TRBV5-1, the J gene TRBJ1-2; TRBD1 matches 7 bases. Germline V gene lookup returns CDR1 SGHRS and CDR2 YFSETQ. This CDR3 region has 17 residues. Unmatched junction bases numbered 11, after V lost 0 bases and J lost 3 bases. CDR3 region: CASSLEGGTATYYGYTF. The CDR3 bases are TGCGCCAGCAGCTTGGAAGGAGGGACAGCCACCTACTATGGCTACACCTTC.

Details on this clone: One base away lies a much larger clone, so this may be a sequencing read error. The sample carries other DNA sequences with the same CDR3. The genes are TRBV6-2 or TRBV6-3 and TRBJ1-6, with TRBD1 matching over 8 bases. This CDR3 is 15 amino acids long. The germline V gene has CDR1 MNHEY and CDR2 SVGEGT. J was trimmed by 8 bases and V by 1 base; bases with no gene match: 4. The CDR3 here is CASSYWQGADSPLHF. CDR3 in DNA: TGTGCCAGCAGTTACTGGCAGGGGGCCGATTCACCCCTCCACTTT.

This sequence joins TRBV27 and TRBJ1-2, with TRBD1 matching over 10 bases. With 4 bases clipped from V and 6 bases from J, the junction kept 5 bases outside the gene matches. CDR1 MNHEY and CDR2 SMNVEV come from the germline V gene (reference sequence). This CDR3 contains 14 residues. Here the CDR3 DNA reads TGTGCCAGCAGTTCCGGGACAGGGGAAGATGGCTACACCTTC. Protein sequence: CASSSGTGEDGYTF.

V and J are TRBV19 and TRBJ1-5; TRBD1 aligns across 8 bases. Per the germline V gene, CDR1 is LNHDA and CDR2 is SQIVND (reference sequence). V gave up 5 bases and J gave up 6 bases; unmatched junction bases: 9. CDR3 length: 15 amino acids. The CDR3 coding sequence is TGTGCCAGTAGTTCCGGGACAGGTGGCCGTCAGCCCCAGCATTTT. Amino acids: CASSSGTGGRQPQHF.

The rearrangement joins TRBV5-1 to TRBJ1-4; 9 bases map to TRBD1. Germline V CDR1 and CDR2: SGHRS, YFSETQ. The V gene end was trimmed by 4 bases and the J gene end by 3 bases; junction bases not matched to a gene: 4. The CDR3 contains 15 residues. CDR3 sequence reads: CASSPGTGSNEKLFF. The DNA of the CDR3 is TGCGCCAGCAGCCCCGGGACAGGGTCTAATGAAAAACTGTTTTTT.